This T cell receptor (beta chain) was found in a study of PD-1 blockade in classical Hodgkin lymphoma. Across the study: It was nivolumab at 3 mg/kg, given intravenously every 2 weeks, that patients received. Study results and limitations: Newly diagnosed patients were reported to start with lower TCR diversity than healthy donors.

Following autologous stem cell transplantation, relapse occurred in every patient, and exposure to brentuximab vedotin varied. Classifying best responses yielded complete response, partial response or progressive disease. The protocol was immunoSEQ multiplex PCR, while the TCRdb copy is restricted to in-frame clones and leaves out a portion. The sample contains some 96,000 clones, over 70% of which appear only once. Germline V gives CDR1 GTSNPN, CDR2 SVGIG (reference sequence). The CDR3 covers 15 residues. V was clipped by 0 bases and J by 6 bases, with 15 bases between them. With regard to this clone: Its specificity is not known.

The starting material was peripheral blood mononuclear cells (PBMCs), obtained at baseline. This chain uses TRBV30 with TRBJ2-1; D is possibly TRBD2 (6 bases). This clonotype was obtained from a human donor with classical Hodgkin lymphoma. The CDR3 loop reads CAWSVWSGASNEQFF. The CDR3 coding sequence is TGTGCCTGGAGTGTTTGGTCGGGAGCTAGCAATGAGCAGTTCTTC.